The subject of this entry is one TCR beta chain. Antigen: not known. The CDR3 end falls 3 residues outside the read, so it is completed with the germline J gene. The data originate from a study of T cells in women clearing cervical HPV infection. For the study at large: Donors had HPV16-related CIN3 or worse; 2 had invasive cancer. General study results and limits: It is unknown whether associations predate infection; no effector/memory or HPV-specific sorting. CIN3+ cases had significantly higher TCR richness than controls; evenness did not differ.

TCRdb's table, derived via immunoSEQ multiplex PCR, lists solely in-frame clones and lacks some. The repertoire shows 15,000 or so clones; the top ten hold around a tenth. Trimming took off 1 base at V and 8 bases at J, with 9 bases between the two ends. CDR1 and CDR2 (germline): SGHTA, FQGNSA. The length of the CDR3 is 13 residues. Sequenced input: blood buffy coat. The chain couples TRBV7-2 to TRBJ2-1; D perhaps matches TRBD2 (6 bases). This TCR was recovered from a woman aged 18 to 75 with a cervical HPV16 infection that either progressed to CIN3+ or cleared (not recorded which). The CDR3 loop reads CASSLVAVDEQFF. The CDR3 DNA, read in part, is TGTGCCAGCAGCTTAGTAGCGGTAGATGAG. Full variable domain (missing parts from reference TRBV7-2 and TRBJ2-1): GAGVSQSPSNKVTEKGKDVELRCDPISGHTALYWYRQSLGQGLEFLIYFQGNSAPDKSGLPSDRFSAERTGGSVSTLTIQRTQQEDSAVYLCASSLVAVDEQFFGPGTRLTVL.